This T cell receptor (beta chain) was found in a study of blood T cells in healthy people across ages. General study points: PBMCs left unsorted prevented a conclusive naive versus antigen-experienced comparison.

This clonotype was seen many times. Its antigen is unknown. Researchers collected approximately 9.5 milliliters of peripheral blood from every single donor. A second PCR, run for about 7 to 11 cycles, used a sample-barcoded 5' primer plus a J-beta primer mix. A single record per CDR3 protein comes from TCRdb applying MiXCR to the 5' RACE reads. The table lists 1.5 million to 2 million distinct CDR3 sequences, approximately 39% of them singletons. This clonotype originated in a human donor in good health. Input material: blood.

The CDR3 DNA reads TGCAGCGTTGCTGGGGGGGATTCCTACGAGCAGTACTTC. Translated: CSVAGGDSYEQYF. The gene calls are TRBV29-1 and TRBJ2-7, with 7 bases that match TRBD2. The CDR3 contains 13 residues. Germline values: CDR1 SQVTM, CDR2 ANQGSEA. Trimming at V came to 4 bases and at J to 1 base, leaving 4 bases not matched to a gene.